These 11 T cell receptor beta chains came from one sample sequenced in a study of blood T cells in healthy people across ages. With a J-beta primer mix and a sample-barcoded 5' primer, a second PCR ran 7 to 11 cycles. TCRdb re-called the 5' RACE reads through MiXCR, storing one row per CDR3 protein. The sample yields about 1.4 million distinct CDR3 sequences, approximately 59% seen once. The specimen was blood. Receptors originate from a young man in good health.

The chain employs TRBV9 and TRBJ2-2, with D uncertain. V gave up 3 bases and J gave up 1 base, with 13 bases separating them. The germline V gene has CDR1 SGDLS and CDR2 YYNGEE. This CDR3 has 16 residues. The chain's CDR3 is CASSATGAQNTGELFF. CDR3 DNA sequence: TGTGCCAGCAGCGCCACCGGCGCCCAGAACACCGGGGAGCTGTTTTTT.

The count of this clonotype is one. The genes are TRBV10-3 and TRBJ1-4; D remains unclear. Trimming shortened V by 2 bases and J by 0 bases, and 4 bases separated the two germline ends. From germline, CDR1 is ENHRY and CDR2 SYGVKD. CDR3 length equals 14 residues. CDR3: CAISEGATNEKLFF. The CDR3 DNA sequence: TGTGCCATCAGTGAGGGGGCAACTAATGAAAAACTGTTTTTT.

The V and J genes are TRBV10-1 and TRBJ2-3, with 8 bases aligning to TRBD1. Losses at the gene ends were 10 bases for V and 3 bases for J; bases not matched to a gene: 12. The CDR3 extends over 15 amino acids. The germline CDR1 and CDR2 sequences are WNHNN and SYGVQD (reference sequence). The CDR3 loop is CATPLPGQETDTQYF. As DNA, the CDR3 is TGCGCCACACCCCTCCCGGGACAGGAGACAGATACGCAGTATTTT.

V is TRBV6-2 or TRBV6-3 and J is TRBJ2-1; 8 bases map to TRBD2. Germline V CDR1 and CDR2: MNHEY, SVGEGT. The CDR3 sequence is 14 residues long. The trim removed 6 bases at V and 8 bases at J, leaving 9 bases unmatched. DNA of the CDR3: TGTGCCAGCAGGTCGCCCGGGGGGGCGCATGAGCAGTTCTTC. The encoded protein is CASRSPGGAHEQFF.

Ten or more counts support this clonotype. The chain has TRBV12-3 or TRBV12-4 and TRBJ1-1, with unresolved D. The V gene lost 7 bases and the J gene lost 6 bases, with 12 bases spanning the gap. The CDR3 is 12 residues long. CDR3 amino acids: CASILGMAEAFF. For the CDR3, the DNA is TGTGCCAGCATATTGGGGATGGCTGAAGCTTTCTTT.

The chain links TRBV4-1 to TRBJ2-7; tentatively, D is TRBD1 (6 bases). The CDR3 is 14 amino acids. The ends were cut back, 5 bases at V and 2 bases at J, with 13 bases in the middle. Germline V gene lookup returns CDR1 MGHRA and CDR2 YSYEKL. CDR3 sequence (DNA): TGCGCCAGCAGCTTATGGCCAGGGGCCTACGAGCAGTACTTC. Amino acids: CASSLWPGAYEQYF.

This sequence joins TRBV29-1 and TRBJ2-1; 10 bases match TRBD1. Germline values: CDR1 SQVTM, CDR2 ANQGSEA. J lost 6 bases, V lost 1 base, and 6 bases had no gene match. The CDR3 runs 15 residues. The CDR3 loop is CSVEGRQGAVNEQFF. For the CDR3, the DNA is TGCAGCGTTGAAGGGAGACAGGGGGCGGTCAATGAGCAGTTCTTC.

This sequence joins TRBV11-2 and TRBJ2-5; 9 bases are shared with TRBD2. The J call is in doubt because the DNA end fits TRBJ2-7 better. This CDR3 spans 14 amino acids. Per the germline V gene, CDR1 is SGHAT and CDR2 is FQNNGV. CDR3 DNA sequence: TGTGCCAGCAGCTTTGTACTAGCGGGTTACGAGCAGTACTTC. It codes for CASSFVLAGYEQYF.

The chain uses TRBV20-1 and TRBJ2-3; D gene ambiguous. This CDR3 has 13 residues. Per the germline V gene, CDR1 is DFQATT and CDR2 is SNEGSKA (reference sequence). The germline V and J ends were trimmed by 3 bases and 6 bases, with 13 bases remaining between them. The CDR3 here is CSASGPQSDTQYF. The CDR3 DNA sequence: TGCAGTGCTAGCGGTCCGCAATCGGATACGCAGTATTTT.

In its sample, this clonotype was seen once. The chain carries TRBV15 and TRBJ2-7; no clear D gene. Germline V gene data show CDR1 as LNHNV and CDR2 as YYDKDF (reference sequence). With 6 bases removed from V and 7 bases from J, the gap between germline ends came to 13 bases. The CDR3 runs 12 residues. CDR3 sequence (DNA): TGTGCCACCAGTTGGACGATGAATGAGCAGTACTTC. Translation: CATSWTMNEQYF.

The chain has TRBV10-3 and TRBJ2-4, with D hard to call. Germline-derived CDR1 and CDR2 are ENHRY and SYGVKD. The CDR3 is 14 residues long. V lost 3 bases, J lost 1 base, and 7 bases lay in between. DNA for the CDR3: TGTGCCATCAGTGACGAGAAGGCCAAAAACATTCAGTACTTC. As protein: CAISDEKAKNIQYF.